This T cell receptor beta chain was documented in a study of OX40 agonist ivuxolimab in advanced cancers. The CDR3 sequence is 14 residues long. CDR1 is MGHDK and CDR2 is SYGVNS in the germline V gene. J was trimmed by 6 bases and V by 8 bases; bases with no gene match: 4. Sequencing used immunoSEQ multiplex PCR; TCRdb keeps in-frame clones, though not all of them. This table has over 90,000 clones, roughly nine tenths appearing once. Sequenced here: CD4+ or CD8+ T cells sorted from blood, sampled in a trial of the OX40 agonist ivuxolimab. The TCR originated in an adult with an advanced solid tumor such as melanoma, head and neck, liver or kidney cancer. V usage is TRBV25-1 and J usage is TRBJ2-2; the match to TRBD1 covers 12 bases. The CDR3 region has the DNA TGTGCCAGCCACGGGACAGGGGGCCCCGGGGAGCTGTTTTTT. Its translation: CASHGTGGPGELFF.